A selection of T cell receptor beta chains follows, all from one sample in a study of graft-versus-host responses after intestinal transplantation. Their antigens are not known. Using immunoSEQ multiplex PCR, the repertoire was profiled, and TCRdb retains in-frame clones only, with some absent. The sample lists around 120,000 clones, about nine tenths occurring once. The input for sequencing was unstimulated CD4+ T cells sorted from spleen or lymph node cells, taken before intestinal transplant. The receptors were gathered from a human donor who received an intestinal transplant. The CDR3 runs from the conserved cysteine through the conserved F or W. A D gene is named only where the DNA matches it firmly. The size entry is marked missing in some rows and otherwise reads once, few, many or a size class.

abundance	d_gene	v_gene	j_gene	CDR3nt	CDR3aa
NA	NA	TRBV21-1	TRBJ1-3	TGTGCCAGCAGCGCGGGGCCCTCTGGAAACACCATATATTTT	CASSAGPSGNTIYF
once	TRBD2	TRBV7-9	TRBJ2-5	TGTGCCAGCAGCTTAGCGCGGACTAGCGGGCAAGTGTACCAAGAGACCCAGTACTTC	CASSLARTSGQVYQETQYF
NA	NA	TRBV9	TRBJ1-1	TGTGCCAGCAGCGCACAAGACCTTTCCGGAGGGAACGCTTTCTTT	CASSAQDLSGGNAFF
once	TRBD2	TRBV28	TRBJ2-2	TGTGCCAGCAGTTTCCTTCGGGGGGTCACCGGGGAGCTGTTTTTT	CASSFLRGVTGELFF
NA	TRBD2	TRBV9	TRBJ2-3	TGTGCCAGCAGCGGTAGAGCGGGAGGGCGCACAGATACGCAGTATTTT	CASSGRAGGRTDTQYF
NA	NA	TRBV2	TRBJ2-1	TGTGCCAGCAGTGAAAAGAGGAATGAGCAGTTCTTC	CASSEKRNEQFF
NA	NA	TRBV7-2	TRBJ2-5	TGTGCCAGCAGCTTAGGGCCAGGGCAAGAGACCCAGTACTTC	CASSLGPGQETQYF
NA	TRBD1	TRBV7-2	TRBJ1-6	TGTGCCAGCAGCCCCGGGACAGGGGCTCCCGTGTTTAATTCACCCCTCCACTTT	CASSPGTGAPVFNSPLHF
once	TRBD1	TRBV15	TRBJ2-1	TGTGCCACCAGCAGGACCGGGACAGGCGTCAATGAGCAGTTCTTC	CATSRTGTGVNEQFF
once	TRBD1	TRBV7-3	TRBJ1-1	TGTGCCAGCAGCTTGGGTCCCCGGGACAGGGGGCTGGGCACTGAAGCTTTCTTT	CASSLGPRDRGLGTEAFF
NA	NA	TRBV19	TRBJ2-1	TGTGCCAGTAGTATAGAGGCAGGGCAGAATGAGCAGTTCTTC	CASSIEAGQNEQFF
NA	TRBD1	TRBV4-1	TRBJ1-2	TGCGCCAGCAGCCAATCCAGGGGGGACAGGGGGACGCCGACCCGTGGCTACACCTTC	CASSQSRGDRGTPTRGYTF
few	NA	TRBV7-9	TRBJ1-1	TGTGCCAGCAGCTTTGGAGGGATTGAAGCTTTCTTT	CASSFGGIEAFF
once	NA	TRBV11-3	TRBJ2-1	TGTGCCAGCAGCCTGGACAGCTACAATGAGCAGTTCTTC	CASSLDSYNEQFF
NA	NA	TRBV30	TRBJ1-5	TGTGCCTGGAGTTTAAAGGGGCTTCGGCAGCCCCAGCATTTT	CAWSLKGLRQPQHF
NA	NA	TRBV29-1	TRBJ1-2	TGCAGCGTTGAGGGAGGGTACGGTGGCTACACCTTC	CSVEGGYGGYTF
NA	NA	TRBV2	TRBJ1-4	TGTGCCAGCACCGGGGAGGAAAAACTGTTTTTT	CASTGEEKLFF
NA	NA	TRBV19	TRBJ2-5	TGTGCCAGTAGTATAGATCCGACAGACCAAGAGACCCAGTACTTC	CASSIDPTDQETQYF
NA	TRBD2	TRBV28	TRBJ2-3	TGTGCCAGTCGACCGGGACTAGCGGGAGTAGATACGCAGTATTTT	CASRPGLAGVDTQYF
NA	TRBD2	TRBV12-5	TRBJ2-1	TGTGCTAGTGGCCGGCGGGGACTATCGATGGATGAGCAGTTCTTC	CASGRRGLSMDEQFF
NA	NA	TRBV30	TRBJ1-2	TGTGCCTGGAGTGTAATTGAGGGCTTGGGCTATGGCTACACCTTC	CAWSVIEGLGYGYTF
NA	TRBD2	TRBV30	TRBJ2-1	TGTGCCTGGAGTATGACTAGCGGGAGGCTCGTTGAGCAGTTCTTC	CAWSMTSGRLVEQFF
NA	TRBD1	TRBV5-6	TRBJ1-4	TGTGCCAGCAGCCATACAGGGGGCGCGGGGGATGAAAAACTGTTTTTT	CASSHTGGAGDEKLFF
NA	NA	TRBV6-6	TRBJ1-5	TGTGCCAGCAGTTACACTTATCAGCCCCAGCATTTT	CASSYTYQPQHF
NA	NA	TRBV27	TRBJ1-2	TGTGCCAGCAGTTTTGGCGGGAACTATGGCTACACCTTC	CASSFGGNYGYTF
NA	NA	TRBV9	TRBJ1-3	TGTGCCAGCAGCGTTTCAGGAAACTCTGGAAACACCATATATTTT	CASSVSGNSGNTIYF
NA	TRBD1	TRBV5-1	TRBJ2-7	TGCGCCAGCAGCTTGGGGTCGGGGACAGGGATATACGAGCAGTACTTC	CASSLGSGTGIYEQYF